The text below deals with one T cell receptor beta chain. Those patients picked for sequencing had displayed CD8+CD57+ cell expansion on flow cytometry. Germline V CDR1 and CDR2: SGHDN, FVKESK. V gave up 5 bases and J gave up 1 base, with 8 bases separating them. The CDR3 is 13 amino acids. Profiling that covered TCR beta VDJ and CDR3 relied on genomic DNA as its template. TCRdb fed the reads into MiXCR, producing one record per CDR3 protein. The profile covers about 240,000 distinct CDR3 sequences, with roughly half appearing a single time and roughly 8% taken by the ten largest. The data originate from a study of CD8+CD57+ T cells in acquired aplastic anemia.

J is TRBJ1-1 and V is TRBV14; no reliable D call. Material: sorted CD4+, CD8+, or CD8+CD57+ T cells (not recorded which) from PBMCs. The receptor comes from a human donor with aplastic anemia. The CDR3 loop is CASSVDPNTEAFF. The CDR3 DNA reads TGTGCCAGCAGCGTTGACCCGAACACTGAAGCTTTCTTT.